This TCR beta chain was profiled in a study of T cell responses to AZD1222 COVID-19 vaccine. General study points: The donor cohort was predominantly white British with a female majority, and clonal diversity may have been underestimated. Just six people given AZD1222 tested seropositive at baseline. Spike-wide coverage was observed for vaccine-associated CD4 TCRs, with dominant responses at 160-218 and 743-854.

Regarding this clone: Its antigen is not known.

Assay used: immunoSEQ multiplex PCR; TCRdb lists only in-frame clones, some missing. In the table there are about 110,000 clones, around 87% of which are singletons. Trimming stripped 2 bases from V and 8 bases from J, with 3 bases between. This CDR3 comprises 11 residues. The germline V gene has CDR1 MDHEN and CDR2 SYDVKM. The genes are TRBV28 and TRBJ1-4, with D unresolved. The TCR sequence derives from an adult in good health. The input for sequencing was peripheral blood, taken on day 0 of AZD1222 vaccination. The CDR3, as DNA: TGTGCCAGCAGTTTAGGGGAAAAACTGTTTTTT. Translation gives CASSLGEKLFF.